Listed below are T cell receptor beta chains from one sample, sequenced in a study of control samples from healthy donors and cancer patients. Profiling relied on immunoSEQ multiplex PCR, and the TCRdb table lists in-frame clones only, not all of them. The repertoire holds tens of thousands of clones, roughly 93% seen once, with 2.8% in the top ten. The sequencing input was blood. These TCRs come from a woman younger than 45 in good health. CDR3s include the opening cysteine and the closing phenylalanine or tryptophan. D genes are given only for firm matches. Clone size is stated in some rows and not others, as once, few, many or a class when expanded.

.,.,TRBV12-3/TRBV12-4,TRBJ1-2,CASMGGQLGGYTF,TGTGCCAGCATGGGAGGGCAGCTCGGCGGCTACACCTTC
.,.,TRBV12-3/TRBV12-4,TRBJ1-2,CASSLGSTGYTF,TGTGCCAGCAGTTTAGGCTCTACCGGCTACACCTTC
TRBD1,.,TRBV5-1,TRBJ1-2,CASRPAGGYGYTF,TGCGCCAGCAGACCGGCAGGGGGCTATGGCTACACCTTC
.,once,TRBV4-1,TRBJ1-1,CASSRTAGNTEAFF,TGCGCCAGCAGCCGGACGGCGGGGAACACTGAAGCTTTCTTT
.,.,TRBV4-2,TRBJ1-2,CASSIEQSQNYGYTF,TGTGCCAGCAGCATAGAGCAGAGTCAAAACTATGGCTACACCTTC
TRBD2,.,TRBV7-3,TRBJ2-1,CASSPGTSGYNEQFF,TGTGCCAGCAGCCCCGGGACTAGCGGGTACAATGAGCAGTTCTTC
.,once,TRBV14,TRBJ2-1,CASSLYNEQFF,TGTGCCAGCAGCTTATACAATGAGCAGTTCTTC
TRBD1,.,TRBV5-1,TRBJ1-1,CASSSQGAALNTEAFF,TGCGCCAGCAGCTCCCAGGGGGCGGCACTGAACACTGAAGCTTTCTTT
TRBD2,.,TRBV7-9,TRBJ2-3,CASSRGASGGTDTQYF,TGTGCCAGCAGCCGGGGAGCTAGCGGGGGGACGGATACGCAGTATTTT
.,.,TRBV5-4,TRBJ2-2,CASSLGMEGVGGELFF,TGTGCCAGCAGCTTAGGAATGGAGGGGGTGGGGGGCGAGCTGTTTTTT
.,.,TRBV3-1/TRBV3-2,TRBJ1-4,CASSQSLGVGEKLFF,TGTGCCAGCAGCCAATCTCTGGGGGTGGGTGAAAAACTGTTTTTT
.,once,TRBV7-8,TRBJ1-1,CASSLGGLEAFF,TGTGCCAGCAGCTTAGGAGGCCTTGAAGCTTTCTTT
TRBD1,.,TRBV24-1,TRBJ2-7,CATSGTVTYEQYF,TGTGCCACCTCCGGGACAGTTACCTACGAGCAGTACTTC
.,.,TRBV28,TRBJ1-1,CASSFRDTEAFF,TGTGCCAGCAGTTTCCGGGACACTGAAGCTTTCTTT
.,.,TRBV11-2,TRBJ2-1,CASSFLGSLYNEQFF,TGTGCCAGCAGCTTCTTAGGTTCCCTCTACAATGAGCAGTTCTTC
.,.,TRBV2,TRBJ1-1,CASSVSPWGAFF,TGTGCCAGCAGTGTGAGCCCCTGGGGAGCTTTCTTT
.,once,TRBV30,TRBJ1-5,CAWSVGGNQPQHF,TGTGCCTGGAGTGTAGGAGGCAATCAGCCCCAGCATTTT
TRBD2,.,TRBV6-5,TRBJ2-1,CASSKERGPRGEQFF,TGTGCCAGCAGCAAAGAGCGGGGGCCCCGGGGTGAGCAGTTCTTC
TRBD1,.,TRBV5-5,TRBJ1-1,CASSLKTPVQGASEAFF,TGTGCCAGCAGCCTGAAAACACCCGTACAGGGGGCCTCTGAAGCTTTCTTT
.,.,TRBV24-1,TRBJ2-5,CATSDLRDQETQYF,TGTGCCACCAGTGATTTGCGGGACCAAGAGACCCAGTACTTC